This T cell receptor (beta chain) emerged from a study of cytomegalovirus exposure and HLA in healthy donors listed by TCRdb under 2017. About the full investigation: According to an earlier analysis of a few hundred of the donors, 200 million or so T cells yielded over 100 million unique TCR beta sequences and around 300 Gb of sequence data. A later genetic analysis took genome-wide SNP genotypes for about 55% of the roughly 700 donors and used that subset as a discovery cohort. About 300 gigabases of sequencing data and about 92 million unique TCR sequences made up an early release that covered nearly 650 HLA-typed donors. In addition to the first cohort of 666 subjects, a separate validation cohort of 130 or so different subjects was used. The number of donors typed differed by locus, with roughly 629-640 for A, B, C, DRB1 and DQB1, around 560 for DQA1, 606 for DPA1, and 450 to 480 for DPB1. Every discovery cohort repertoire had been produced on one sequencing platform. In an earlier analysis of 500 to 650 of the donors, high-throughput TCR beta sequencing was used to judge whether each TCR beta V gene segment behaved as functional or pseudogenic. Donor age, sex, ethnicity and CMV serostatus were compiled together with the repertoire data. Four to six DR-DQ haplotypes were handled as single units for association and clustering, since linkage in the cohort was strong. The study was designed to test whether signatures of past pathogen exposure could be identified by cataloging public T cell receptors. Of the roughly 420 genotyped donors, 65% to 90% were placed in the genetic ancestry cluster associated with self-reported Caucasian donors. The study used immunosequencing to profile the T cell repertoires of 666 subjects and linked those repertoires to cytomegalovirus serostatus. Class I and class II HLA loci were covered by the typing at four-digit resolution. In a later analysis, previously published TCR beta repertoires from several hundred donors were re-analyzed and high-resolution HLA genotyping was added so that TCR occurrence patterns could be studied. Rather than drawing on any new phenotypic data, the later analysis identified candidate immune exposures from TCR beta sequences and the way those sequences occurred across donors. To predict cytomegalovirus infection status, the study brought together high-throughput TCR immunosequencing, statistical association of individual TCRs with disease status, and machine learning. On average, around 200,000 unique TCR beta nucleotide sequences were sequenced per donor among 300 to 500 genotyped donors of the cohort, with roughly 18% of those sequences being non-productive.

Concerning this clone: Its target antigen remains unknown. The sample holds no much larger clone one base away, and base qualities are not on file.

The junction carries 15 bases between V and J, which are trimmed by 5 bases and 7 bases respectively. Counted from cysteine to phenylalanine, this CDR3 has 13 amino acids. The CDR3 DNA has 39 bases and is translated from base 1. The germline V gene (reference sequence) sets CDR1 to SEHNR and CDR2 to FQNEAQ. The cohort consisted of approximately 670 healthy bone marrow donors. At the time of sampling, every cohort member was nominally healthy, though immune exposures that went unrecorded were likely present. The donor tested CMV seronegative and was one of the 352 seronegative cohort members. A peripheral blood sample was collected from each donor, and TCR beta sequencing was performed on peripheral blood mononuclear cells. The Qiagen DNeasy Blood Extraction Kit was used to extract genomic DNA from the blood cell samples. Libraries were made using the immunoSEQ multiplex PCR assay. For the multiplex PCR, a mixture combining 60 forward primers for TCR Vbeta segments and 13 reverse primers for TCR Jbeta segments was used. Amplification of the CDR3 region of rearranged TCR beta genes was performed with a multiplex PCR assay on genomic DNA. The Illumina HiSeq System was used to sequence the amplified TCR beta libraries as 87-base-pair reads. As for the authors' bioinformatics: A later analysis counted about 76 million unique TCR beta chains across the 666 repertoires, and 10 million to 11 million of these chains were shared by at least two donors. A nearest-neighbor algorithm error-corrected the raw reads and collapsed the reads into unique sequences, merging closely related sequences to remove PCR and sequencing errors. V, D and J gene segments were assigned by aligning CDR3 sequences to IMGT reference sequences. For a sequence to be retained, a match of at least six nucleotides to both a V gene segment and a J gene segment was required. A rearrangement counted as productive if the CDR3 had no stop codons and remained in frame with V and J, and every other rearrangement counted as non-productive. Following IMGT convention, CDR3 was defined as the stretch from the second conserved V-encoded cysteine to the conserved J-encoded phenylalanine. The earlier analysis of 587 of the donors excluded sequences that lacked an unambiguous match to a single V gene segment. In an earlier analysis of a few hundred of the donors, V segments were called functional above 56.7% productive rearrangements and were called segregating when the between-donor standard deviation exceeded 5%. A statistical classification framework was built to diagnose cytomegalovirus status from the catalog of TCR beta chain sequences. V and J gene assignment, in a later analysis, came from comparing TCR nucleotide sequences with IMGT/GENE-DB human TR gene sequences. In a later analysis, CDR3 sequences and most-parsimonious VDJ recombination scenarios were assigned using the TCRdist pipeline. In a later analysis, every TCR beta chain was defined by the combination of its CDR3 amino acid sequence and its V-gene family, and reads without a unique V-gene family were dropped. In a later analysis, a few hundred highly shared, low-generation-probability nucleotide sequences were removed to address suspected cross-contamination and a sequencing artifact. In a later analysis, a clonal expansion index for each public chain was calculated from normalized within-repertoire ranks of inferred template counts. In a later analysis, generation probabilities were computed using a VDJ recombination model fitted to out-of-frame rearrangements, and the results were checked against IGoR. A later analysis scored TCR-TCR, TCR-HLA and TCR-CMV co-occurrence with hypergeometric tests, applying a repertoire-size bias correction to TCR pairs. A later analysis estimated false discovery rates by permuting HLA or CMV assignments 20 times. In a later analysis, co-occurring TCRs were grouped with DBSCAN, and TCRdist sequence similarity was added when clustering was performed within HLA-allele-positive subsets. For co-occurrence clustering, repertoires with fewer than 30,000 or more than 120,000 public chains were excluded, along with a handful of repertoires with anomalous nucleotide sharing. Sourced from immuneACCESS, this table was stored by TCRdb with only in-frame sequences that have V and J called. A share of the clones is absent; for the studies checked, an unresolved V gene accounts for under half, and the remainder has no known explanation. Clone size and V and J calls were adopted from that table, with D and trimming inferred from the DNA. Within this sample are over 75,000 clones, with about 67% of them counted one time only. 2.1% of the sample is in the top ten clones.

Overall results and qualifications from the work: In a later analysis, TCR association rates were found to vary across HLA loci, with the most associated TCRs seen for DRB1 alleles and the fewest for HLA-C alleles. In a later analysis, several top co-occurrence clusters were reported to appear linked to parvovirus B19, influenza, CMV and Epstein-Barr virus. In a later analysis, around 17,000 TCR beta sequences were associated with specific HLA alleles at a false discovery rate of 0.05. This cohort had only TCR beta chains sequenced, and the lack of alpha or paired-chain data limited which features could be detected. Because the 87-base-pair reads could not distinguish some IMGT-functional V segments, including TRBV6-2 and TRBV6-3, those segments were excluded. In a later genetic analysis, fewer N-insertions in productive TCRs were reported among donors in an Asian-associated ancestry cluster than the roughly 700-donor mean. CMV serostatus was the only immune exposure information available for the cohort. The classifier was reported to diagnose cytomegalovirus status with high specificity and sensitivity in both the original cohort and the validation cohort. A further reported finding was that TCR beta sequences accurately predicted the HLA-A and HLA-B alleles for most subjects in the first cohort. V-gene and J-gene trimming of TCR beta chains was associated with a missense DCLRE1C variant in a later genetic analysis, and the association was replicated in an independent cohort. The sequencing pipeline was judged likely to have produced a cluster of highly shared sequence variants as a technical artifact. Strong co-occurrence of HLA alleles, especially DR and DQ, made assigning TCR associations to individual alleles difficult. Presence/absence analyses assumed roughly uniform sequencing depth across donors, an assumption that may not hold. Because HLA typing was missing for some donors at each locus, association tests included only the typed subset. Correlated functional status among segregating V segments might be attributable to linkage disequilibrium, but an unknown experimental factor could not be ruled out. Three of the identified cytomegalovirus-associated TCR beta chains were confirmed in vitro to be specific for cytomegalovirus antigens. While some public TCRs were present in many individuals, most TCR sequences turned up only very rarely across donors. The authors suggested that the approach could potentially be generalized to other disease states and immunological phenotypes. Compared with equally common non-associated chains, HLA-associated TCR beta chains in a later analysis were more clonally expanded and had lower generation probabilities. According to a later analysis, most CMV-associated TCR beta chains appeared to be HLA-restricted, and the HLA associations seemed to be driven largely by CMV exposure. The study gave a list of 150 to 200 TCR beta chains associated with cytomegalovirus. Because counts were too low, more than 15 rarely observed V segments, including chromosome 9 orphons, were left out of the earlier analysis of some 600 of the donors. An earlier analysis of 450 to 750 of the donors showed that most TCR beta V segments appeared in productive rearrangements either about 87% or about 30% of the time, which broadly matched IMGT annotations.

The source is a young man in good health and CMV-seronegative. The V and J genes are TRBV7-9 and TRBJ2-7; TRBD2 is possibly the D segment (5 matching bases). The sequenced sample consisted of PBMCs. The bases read TGTGCCAGCAGCCGCAGCGGTCCTGAGGAGCAGTACTTC. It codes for CASSRSGPEEQYF.